The source of this T cell receptor beta chain is a study of CD8 T cells in ankylosing spondylitis listed by TCRdb under 2017. At the level of the whole study: To find TCR variants linked to disease, the study profiled T cell receptor beta repertoires in ankylosing spondylitis patients and healthy donors. The whole study cohort included 108 healthy donors and 25 ankylosing spondylitis patients. Peripheral blood samples were taken, and synovial fluid was additionally collected from ankylosing spondylitis patients. Overall results and qualifications from the work: Blood from ankylosing spondylitis patients appeared to be characterized by a TCR beta motif made up of 8 or 9 highly homologous amino acid variants. Significant enrichment of the disease-linked clones was reported in matched synovial fluid samples from ankylosing spondylitis patients. Some TCR beta motif variants had previously been reported in synovial fluid and blood of reactive arthritis patients, which suggested common disease-initiation mechanisms. A CD8+ phenotype was shown by the disease-linked clones, which were found at relatively low frequencies in peripheral blood.

For sequencing, an Illumina HiSeq 2500 was employed. Quantitative 5'-RACE with molecular barcodes was used to prepare TCR beta libraries. The study's own analysis went as follows. A new computational method based on a probabilistic model of VDJ rearrangement was used to identify disease-linked TCR variants. TCRdb cleaned the public reads at Q25 with fastp, built clones with MiXCR and kept in-frame beta chains. Identical CDR3 protein sequences are pooled into one entry, listed with their most common genes and DNA. These V and J calls are TCRdb output, not the study's own analysis. In this sample the table shows roughly 48,000 distinct CDR3 sequences, about 7% of which occur a single time. Over 7% of the sample is taken by the ten largest. Including cysteine and phenylalanine, the CDR3 has 15 amino acids. Just CDR3 DNA is preserved here, 45 bases in frame from base 1. CDR1 and CDR2 are drawn from the germline V gene: MDHEN, SYDVKM. V loses 10 bases, J loses 4 bases, and the germline ends lie 19 bases apart.

Of note for this clonotype: Its target antigen remains unknown. Base qualities are not recorded, but no much larger clone differs from it by a single base.

The V and J segments used are TRBV28 and TRBJ2-2; the D gene could be either TRBD1 or TRBD2, each agreeing at 5 bases. The source of this sequence is a female donor with ankylosing spondylitis or in good health (not recorded which). The sample taken for sequencing was blood, either unsorted or a sorted T cell fraction (not recorded which). Here is the DNA: TGTGCCACCGACTCGCCAGGGAGTCGCACCGGGGAGCTGTTTTTT. It is translated as CATDSPGSRTGELFF.